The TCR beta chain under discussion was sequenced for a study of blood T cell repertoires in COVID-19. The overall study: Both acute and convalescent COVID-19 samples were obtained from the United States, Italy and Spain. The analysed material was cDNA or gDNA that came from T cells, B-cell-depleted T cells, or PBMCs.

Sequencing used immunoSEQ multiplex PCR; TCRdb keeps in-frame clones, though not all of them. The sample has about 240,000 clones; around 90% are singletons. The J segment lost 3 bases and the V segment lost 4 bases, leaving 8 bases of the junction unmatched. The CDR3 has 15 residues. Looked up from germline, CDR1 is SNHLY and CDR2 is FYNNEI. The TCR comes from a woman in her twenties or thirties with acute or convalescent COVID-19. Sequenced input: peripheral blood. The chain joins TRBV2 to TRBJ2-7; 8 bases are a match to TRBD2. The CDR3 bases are TGTGCCAGCAGTGTATCGACTAGCGCAAACTACGAGCAGTACTTC. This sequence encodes CASSVSTSANYEQYF.